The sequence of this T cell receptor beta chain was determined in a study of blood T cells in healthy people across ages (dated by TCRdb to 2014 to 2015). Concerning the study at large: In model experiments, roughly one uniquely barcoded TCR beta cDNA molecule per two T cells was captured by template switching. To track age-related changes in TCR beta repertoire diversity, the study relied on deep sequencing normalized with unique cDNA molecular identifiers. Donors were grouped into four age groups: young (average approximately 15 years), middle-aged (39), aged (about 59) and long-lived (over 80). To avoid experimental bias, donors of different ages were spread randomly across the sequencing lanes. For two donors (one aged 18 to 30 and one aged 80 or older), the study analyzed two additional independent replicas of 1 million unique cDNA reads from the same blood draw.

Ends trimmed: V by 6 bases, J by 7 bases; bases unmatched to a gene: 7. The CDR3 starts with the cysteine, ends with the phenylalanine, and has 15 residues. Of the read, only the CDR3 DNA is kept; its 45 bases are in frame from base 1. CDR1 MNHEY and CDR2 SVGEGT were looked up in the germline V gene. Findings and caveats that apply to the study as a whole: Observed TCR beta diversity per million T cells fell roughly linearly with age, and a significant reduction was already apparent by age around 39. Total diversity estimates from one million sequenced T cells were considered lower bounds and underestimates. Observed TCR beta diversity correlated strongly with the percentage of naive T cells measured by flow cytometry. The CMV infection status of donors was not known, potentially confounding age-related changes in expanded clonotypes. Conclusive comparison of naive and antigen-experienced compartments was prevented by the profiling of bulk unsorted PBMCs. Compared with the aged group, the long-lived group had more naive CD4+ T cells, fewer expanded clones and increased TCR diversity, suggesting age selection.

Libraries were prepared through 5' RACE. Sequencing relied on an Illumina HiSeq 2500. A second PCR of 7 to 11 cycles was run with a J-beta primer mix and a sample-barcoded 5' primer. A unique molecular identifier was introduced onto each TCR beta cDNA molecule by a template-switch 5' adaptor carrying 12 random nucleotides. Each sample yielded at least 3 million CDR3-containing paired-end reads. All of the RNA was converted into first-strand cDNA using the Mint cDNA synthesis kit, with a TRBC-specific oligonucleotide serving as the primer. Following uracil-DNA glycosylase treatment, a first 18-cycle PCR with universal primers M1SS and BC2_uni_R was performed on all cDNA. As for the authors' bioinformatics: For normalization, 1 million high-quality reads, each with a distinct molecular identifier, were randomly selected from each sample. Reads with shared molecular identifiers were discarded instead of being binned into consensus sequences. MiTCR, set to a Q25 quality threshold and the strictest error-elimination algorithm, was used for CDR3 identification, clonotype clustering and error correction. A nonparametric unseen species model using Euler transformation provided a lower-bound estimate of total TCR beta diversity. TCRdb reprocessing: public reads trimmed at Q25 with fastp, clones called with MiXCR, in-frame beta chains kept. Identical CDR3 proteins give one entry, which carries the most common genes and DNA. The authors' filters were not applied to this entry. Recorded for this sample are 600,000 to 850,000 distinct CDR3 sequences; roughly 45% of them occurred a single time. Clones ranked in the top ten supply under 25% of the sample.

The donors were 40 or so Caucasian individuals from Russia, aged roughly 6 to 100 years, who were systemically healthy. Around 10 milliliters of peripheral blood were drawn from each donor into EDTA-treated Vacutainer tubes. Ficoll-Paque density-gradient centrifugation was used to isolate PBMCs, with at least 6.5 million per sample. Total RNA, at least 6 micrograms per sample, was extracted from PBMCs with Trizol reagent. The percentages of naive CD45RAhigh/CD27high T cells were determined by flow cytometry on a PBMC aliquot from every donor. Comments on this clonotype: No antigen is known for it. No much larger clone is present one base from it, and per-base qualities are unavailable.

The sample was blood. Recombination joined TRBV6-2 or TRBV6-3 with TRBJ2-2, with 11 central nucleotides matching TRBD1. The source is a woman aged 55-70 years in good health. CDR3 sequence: CASRPRTGGIGELFF. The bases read TGTGCCAGCAGGCCTCGGACAGGGGGCATCGGGGAGCTGTTTTTT.